The 27 T cell receptor beta chains below all came from one sample that was sequenced in a study of blood T cell repertoires in COVID-19. Sequencing was performed with immunoSEQ multiplex PCR; in TCRdb, only in-frame clones are kept and a portion is missing. Among about 370,000 clones listed, around 91% were seen once. The sample comprised PBMCs or T cells enriched from blood (not recorded which). The receptors shown here come from a man aged 18 to 30 who had recovered from COVID-19.

V and J are TRBV7-3 and TRBJ2-5; possible D gene TRBD2, 6 bases. The V gene's germline CDR1 is SGHTA and CDR2 FQGTGA. This CDR3 is 13 amino acids long. Trimming took 5 bases from V and 3 from J, leaving 10 bases between them. The CDR3 reads CASSPSSEETQYF. In DNA, the CDR3 is TGTGCCAGCAGCCCCTCTAGCGAAGAGACCCAGTACTTC.

For the CDR3, the DNA is TGTGCCTGGGATCGACAGGGGGGGAACGAGCAGTACTTC. It is translated as CAWDRQGGNEQYF. This chain uses TRBV30 with TRBJ2-7, with TRBD1 identical over 9 bases. CDR3 size: 13 residues. Germline CDR1 reads GTSNPN; CDR2 reads SVGIG (reference sequence). Unmatched junction bases numbered 7, after V lost 5 bases and J lost 5 bases.

The J gene is TRBJ1-3, the V gene TRBV18, with 9 bases identical to TRBD1. The CDR3 is 15 amino acids. Germline-derived CDR1 and CDR2 are KGHSH and LQKENI. Unmatched junction bases numbered 4, after V lost 3 bases and J lost 4 bases. The CDR3 region is CASSPGQGDGNTIYF. The CDR3 region has the DNA TGTGCCAGCTCACCGGGACAGGGAGACGGAAACACCATATATTTT. The variable domain in full, with the rest retrieved from reference TRBV18 and TRBJ1-3, is NAGVMQNPRHLVRRRGQEARLRCSPMKGHSHVYWYRQLPEEGLKFMVYLQKENIIDESGMPKERFSAEFPKEGPSILRIQQVVRGDSAAYFCASSPGQGDGNTIYFGEGSWLTVV.

This sequence joins TRBV4-3 and TRBJ1-1, with 11 bases identical to TRBD1. This CDR3 has 15 amino acids. The J segment lost 11 bases and the V segment lost 1 base, leaving 9 bases of the junction unmatched. CDR1 and CDR2 (germline): LGHNA, YSLEER. CDR3 sequence (DNA): TGCGCCAGCAGCCAAGGCCGGGACAGGGGGATGAAGGCTTTCTTT. This gives the protein CASSQGRDRGMKAFF.

The chain is built from TRBV18 and TRBJ2-3; TRBD2 agrees at 7 bases. Germline CDR1 KGHSH, CDR2 LQKENI. CDR3 length: 19 residues. With V trimmed by 3 bases and J by 3 bases, 18 bases remained unmatched. CDR3 coding DNA: TGTGCCAGCTCACCGGGGGAACTAGCGCTTCTGCTACGAACAGATACGCAGTATTTT. Its protein product is CASSPGELALLLRTDTQYF.

The CDR3 is CASSQELRQSTDTQYF. In DNA form, the CDR3 reads TGTGCCAGCAGCCAAGAATTGAGACAGAGCACAGATACGCAGTATTTT. The chain uses TRBV14 and TRBJ2-3; possibly TRBD1 for D (5 bases). The CDR3 loop spans 16 amino acids. V lost 0 bases and J 0 bases, leaving 10 bases between the germline ends. Germline assignment: CDR1 SGHDN and CDR2 FVKESK.

This chain joins TRBV10-3 and TRBJ2-7, with 8 bases fitting TRBD2. Germline CDR1 is ENHRY and CDR2 is SYGVKD. This CDR3 has 14 residues. J lost 7 bases, V lost 2 bases, and 7 bases had no gene match. The CDR3 DNA reads TGTGCCATCAGTGAGGGACTAGCAGAATCAGAGCAGTACTTC. It specifies CAISEGLAESEQYF.

The chain uses TRBV27 and TRBJ2-2; 8 nucleotides align to TRBD1. V gave up 6 bases and J gave up 4 bases; unmatched junction bases: 10. The CDR3 contains 16 residues. Germline V lookup: CDR1 MNHEY, CDR2 SMNVEV (reference sequence). CDR3 sequence reads: CASSRRTGQGTGELFF. Here the CDR3 DNA reads TGTGCCAGCAGCCGAAGGACAGGGCAGGGCACCGGGGAGCTGTTTTTT.

This clone was detected only once. V is TRBV7-9 and J is TRBJ2-1; 13 nucleotides agree with TRBD2. V was pared by 1 base and J by 4 bases, with 1 base of the junction left unmatched. CDR3 length: 16 amino acids. The germline V gene encodes CDR1 SEHNR and CDR2 FQNEAQ (reference sequence). The CDR3 here is CASSLETSGGYNEQFF. In DNA form, the CDR3 reads TGTGCCAGCAGCTTAGAGACTAGCGGGGGGTACAATGAGCAGTTCTTC.

The chain recombines TRBV2 with TRBJ2-7; D is perhaps TRBD1 (6 bases). Trimming removed 5 bases at V and 4 bases at J, with 15 bases between. There are 14 residues in the CDR3. Per the germline V gene, CDR1 is SNHLY and CDR2 is FYNNEI. The CDR3 bases are TGTGCCAGCAGTTCTTATGAAGGACAGTACGAGCAGTACTTC. Amino acid sequence: CASSSYEGQYEQYF.

V and J are TRBV7-3 and TRBJ2-1; D perhaps matches TRBD2 (5 bases). Germline V CDR1 and CDR2: SGHTA, FQGTGA. The CDR3 extends over 14 amino acids. Trimming removed 2 bases from V and 8 bases from J, with 13 bases in between. CDR3 residues: CASSLQGGLDEQFF. CDR3 coding DNA: TGTGCCAGCAGCTTACAAGGAGGATTGGATGAGCAGTTCTTC.

The chain links TRBV19 to TRBJ2-1; 7 positions agree with TRBD1. CDR3 length equals 12 residues. The germline gives CDR1 LNHDA, CDR2 SQIVND (reference sequence). With V trimmed by 1 base and J by 16 bases, 7 bases remained unmatched. CDR3: CASSIGQGVQFF. DNA of the CDR3: TGTGCCAGTAGTATAGGACAGGGTGTGCAATTCTTC.

The V gene is TRBV2, the J gene TRBJ2-7, with 9 bases matching TRBD1. Trimming removed 11 bases from V and 5 bases from J; junction bases left unmatched: 13. This CDR3 is built from 14 residues. Germline assignment: CDR1 SNHLY and CDR2 FYNNEI. The CDR3 region has the DNA TGTGCCTGCTACACAGGGACAGGGACGCACGAGCAGTACTTC. Protein: CACYTGTGTHEQYF.

This sequence joins TRBV6-1 and TRBJ1-1; TRBD1 might be the D (5 bases). The ends were cut back, 3 bases at V and 6 bases at J, with 14 bases in the middle. The CDR3 length is 14 residues. CDR1 MNHNS and CDR2 SASEGT come from the germline V gene. Here the CDR3 reads CASSDMPGVSEAFF. CDR3 bases: TGTGCCAGCAGTGATATGCCGGGGGTTTCTGAAGCTTTCTTT.

The chain couples TRBV1 to TRBJ1-2. TRBV1 is labeled a pseudogene. This CDR3 region has 19 residues. CDR3 loop: CTSSQGGEDSGVANYGYTF. CDR3 nucleotide sequence: TGCACCAGCAGCCAAGGGGGGGAGGACAGCGGGGTCGCGAACTATGGCTACACCTTC.

V and J are TRBV19 and TRBJ1-1, with TRBD1 matching over 8 bases. The CDR3 is made up of 14 amino acids. After removal of 8 bases from V and 6 bases from J, the junction contained 11 bases not matched to a gene. CDR1 LNHDA and CDR2 SQIVND come from the germline V gene (reference sequence). Here the CDR3 reads CASYSQGVRSEAFF. The DNA of the CDR3 is TGTGCCAGTTACTCACAGGGGGTGAGATCTGAAGCTTTCTTT.

The chain carries TRBV7-9 and TRBJ1-2, with a tentative D call TRBD1 (5 bases). CDR1 and CDR2 (germline): SEHNR, FQNEAQ (reference sequence). The CDR3 is 15 residues long. The V gene lost 6 bases and the J gene lost 5 bases, with 19 bases spanning the gap. CDR3 sequence (DNA): TGTGCCAGCAGTTTCCCCTTGGTTGGGGGGTATGGCTACACCTTC. Amino acid sequence: CASSFPLVGGYGYTF.

The chain combines TRBV9 with TRBJ2-3; 7 nucleotides align to TRBD1. Trimming removed 3 bases from V and 4 bases from J; junction bases left unmatched: 17. Germline CDR1 SGDLS, CDR2 YYNGEE. The CDR3 totals 18 residues. The chain's CDR3 is CASSAWDSGPGRPDTQYF. For the CDR3, the DNA is TGTGCCAGCAGCGCATGGGACAGCGGTCCGGGACGACCAGATACGCAGTATTTT.

DNA of the CDR3: TGTGCCAGTAGTACCCCACCGGGACTAGTCTCCCATGAGCAGTTCTTC. Translation: CASSTPPGLVSHEQFF. The J gene is TRBJ2-1, the V gene TRBV19; 8 bases map to TRBD2. Trimming cost V 4 bases and J 8 bases; bases outside gene matches: 13. The CDR3 extends over 16 amino acids. From germline, CDR1 is LNHDA and CDR2 SQIVND (reference sequence).

The gene calls are TRBV4-2 and TRBJ2-7; 10 bases fit TRBD2. Germline V gene data show CDR1 as LGHNA and CDR2 as YNFKEQ. The junction had 6 bases not matched to a gene; V was cut back by 0 bases and J by 4 bases. The CDR3 length is 16 residues. The CDR3 DNA sequence: TGTGCCAGCAGCCAAGACATAGCGGGAGGATCGTACGAGCAGTACTTC. This encodes CASSQDIAGGSYEQYF.

Here the CDR3 DNA reads TGTGCCAGCAGTTTCCACGATAGAACCGACAAGATTAAGTATGGCTACACCTTC. It translates to CASSFHDRTDKIKYGYTF. The genes are TRBV27 and TRBJ1-2; no clear D. With 3 bases removed from V and 5 bases from J, the gap between germline ends came to 25 bases. The CDR3 covers 18 residues. The germline CDR1 and CDR2 sequences are MNHEY and SMNVEV (reference sequence).

This clone appeared a single time. This rearrangement joins TRBV27 to TRBJ2-1; 13 bases are a match to TRBD2. After removal of 6 bases from V and 4 bases from J, the junction contained 6 bases not matched to a gene. CDR3 length: 16 residues. CDR1 and CDR2 (germline): MNHEY, SMNVEV (reference sequence). Here the CDR3 DNA reads TGTGCCAGCAGCCGGGGACTAGCGGGGATATACAATGAGCAGTTCTTC. This encodes CASSRGLAGIYNEQFF.

The chain is built from TRBV10-3 and TRBJ1-3; no clear D gene. Germline V gives CDR1 ENHRY, CDR2 SYGVKD. V was clipped by 2 bases and J by 1 base, with 12 bases between them. The CDR3 is made up of 16 amino acids. The chain's CDR3 is CAISEKAAPSGNTIYF. Written as DNA, the CDR3 is TGTGCCATCAGTGAGAAAGCGGCACCTTCTGGAAACACCATATATTTT.

This chain joins TRBV6-5 and TRBJ2-2, with TRBD2 identical over 7 bases. Germline-derived CDR1 and CDR2 are MNHEY and SVGAGI. V gave up 10 bases and J gave up 5 bases; unmatched junction bases: 7. The CDR3 length is 13 residues. The CDR3 reads CAIGRGVTGELFF. Here the CDR3 DNA reads TGTGCCATTGGTCGGGGGGTGACCGGGGAGCTGTTTTTT.

The chain uses TRBV3-1 (or the pseudogene TRBV3-2) and TRBJ2-3; perhaps TRBD1 as D (5 bases). CDR1 and CDR2 (germline): LGHDT, YNNKEL (reference sequence). CDR3 size: 15 residues. V lost 5 bases, J lost 2 bases, and 14 bases lay in between. This chain's CDR3 is CASSLTATITDTQYF. CDR3 DNA sequence: TGTGCCAGCAGCTTGACAGCAACTATCACAGATACGCAGTATTTT.

This sequence joins TRBV28 and TRBJ1-2; possibly TRBD1 for D (5 bases). Trimming shortened V by 5 bases and J by 6 bases, and 10 bases separated the two germline ends. The CDR3 is made up of 12 amino acids. Per the germline V gene, CDR1 is MDHEN and CDR2 is SYDVKM. In nucleotides, the CDR3 is TGTGCCAGCAGTACCCTCAGGGATGGCTACACCTTC. It codes for CASSTLRDGYTF.

The rearrangement uses TRBV6-5 and TRBJ2-2, with a possible D match to TRBD1 (6 bases). CDR1 is MNHEY and CDR2 is SVGAGI in the germline V gene. CDR3 length: 13 amino acids. Trimming took 5 bases from V and 5 from J, leaving 9 bases between them. Written as DNA, the CDR3 is TGTGCCAGCAGTACAGGGAGAACCGGGGAGCTGTTTTTT. Translation gives CASSTGRTGELFF.